A single sample is the source of the 2 T cell receptor beta chains below, sequenced in a study of PD-L1 blockade in urothelial cancer. Produced via immunoSEQ multiplex PCR; TCRdb's table is partial and in-frame only. The top ten hold about 3.8% of the sample, which has roughly 20,000 clones, roughly 88% seen once. This specimen was PBMCs, taken around atezolizumab (anti-PD-L1) treatment. The receptors here all came from a man aged 45-65 years with urothelial cancer.

This chain uses TRBV6-5 with TRBJ2-1; 7 nucleotides align to TRBD1. This CDR3 spans 14 amino acids. Germline CDR1 is MNHEY and CDR2 is SVGAGI. Trimming removed 7 bases from V and 5 bases from J; junction bases left unmatched: 8. CDR3 loop: CASKIQGLNNEQFF. The CDR3 DNA is TGTGCCAGCAAGATACAGGGGCTGAACAATGAGCAGTTCTTC.

V usage is TRBV11-2 and J usage is TRBJ2-5, with TRBD2 matching over 13 bases. This CDR3 spans 17 amino acids. Trimming removed 3 bases from V and 4 bases from J; junction bases left unmatched: 8. Germline V lookup: CDR1 SGHAT, CDR2 FQNNGV. CDR3: CASSFSTSGGPIETQYF. DNA for the CDR3: TGTGCCAGCAGCTTCTCGACTAGCGGGGGGCCCATAGAGACCCAGTACTTC.